This T cell receptor (beta chain) was captured in a study of blood T cell repertoires in COVID-19. Study-level background: PBMCs, B-cell-depleted T cells, or T cells provided the cDNA or gDNA that made up the material.

CDR3 size: 13 residues. Between the trimmed V and J ends, which lost 3 bases and 2 bases, there was a span of 7 bases. Authors' methods: Counts of nucleated cells, estimated from reference gene primer amplification, were obtained. Assay used: immunoSEQ multiplex PCR; TCRdb lists only in-frame clones, some missing. Clonal size and the V and J genes are those of that table, whereas D and trimming came from the DNA. The data hold approximately 470,000 clones, with around 90% observed a single time. All enrollees were roughly 18 to 89 years old and from roughly 26 US areas. Clinical history as reported by participants underpinned cohort assignment.

Sequencing used PBMCs or T cells enriched from blood (not recorded which). The rearrangement uses TRBV12-3 or TRBV12-4 and TRBJ1-1, with unresolved D. This TCR derives from a woman aged 18-29 years who had recovered from COVID-19. CDR3 loop: CASSLEVNTEAFF. The CDR3 DNA follows: TGTGCCAGCAGTTTGGAGGTTAACACTGAAGCTTTCTTT.